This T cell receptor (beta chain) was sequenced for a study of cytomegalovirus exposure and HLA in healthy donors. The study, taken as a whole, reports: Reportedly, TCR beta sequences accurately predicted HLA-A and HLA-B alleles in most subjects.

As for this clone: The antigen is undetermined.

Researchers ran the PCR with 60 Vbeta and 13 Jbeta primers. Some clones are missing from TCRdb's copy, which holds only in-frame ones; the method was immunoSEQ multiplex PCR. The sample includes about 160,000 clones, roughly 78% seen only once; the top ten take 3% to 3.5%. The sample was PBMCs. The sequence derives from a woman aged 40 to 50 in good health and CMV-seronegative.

The DNA of the CDR3 is TGTGCCAGCAGCTTGCAGGGTGCTGGTGAAAAACTGTTTTTT. It codes for CASSLQGAGEKLFF. V gene TRBV5-5 combines with J gene TRBJ1-4, with a possible D match to TRBD1 (5 bases). Germline CDR1 is SGHKS and CDR2 is YYEKEE (reference sequence). The CDR3 length is 14 residues. V was shortened by 1 base and J by 7 bases, with 11 bases between the two germline ends. The variable domain in full, with the rest retrieved from reference TRBV5-5 and TRBJ1-4, is DAGVTQSPTHLIKTRGQQVTLRCSPISGHKSVSWYQQVLGQGPQFIFQYYEKEERGRGNFPDRFSARQFPNYSSELNVNALLLGDSALYLCASSLQGAGEKLFFGSGTQLSVL.